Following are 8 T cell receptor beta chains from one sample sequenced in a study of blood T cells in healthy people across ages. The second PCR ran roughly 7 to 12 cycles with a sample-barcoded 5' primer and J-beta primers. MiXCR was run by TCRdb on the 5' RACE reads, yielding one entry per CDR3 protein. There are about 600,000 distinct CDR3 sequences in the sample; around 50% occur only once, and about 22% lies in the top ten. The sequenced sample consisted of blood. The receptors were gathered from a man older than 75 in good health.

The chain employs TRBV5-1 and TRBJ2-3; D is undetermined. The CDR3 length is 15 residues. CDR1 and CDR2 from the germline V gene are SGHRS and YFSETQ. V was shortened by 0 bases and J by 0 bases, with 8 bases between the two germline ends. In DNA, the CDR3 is TGCGCCAGCAGCTTGGAGTGGCCCAGCACAGATACGCAGTATTTT. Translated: CASSLEWPSTDTQYF.

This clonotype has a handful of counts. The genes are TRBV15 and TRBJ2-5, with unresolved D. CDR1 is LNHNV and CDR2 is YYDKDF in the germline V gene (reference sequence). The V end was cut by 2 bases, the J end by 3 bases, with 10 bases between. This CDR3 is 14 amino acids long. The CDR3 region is CATSRWLTEETQYF. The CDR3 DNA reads TGTGCCACCAGCAGATGGCTGACGGAAGAGACCCAGTACTTC.

The CDR3 sequence: CSARPSDRGNQPQHF. The DNA of the CDR3 is TGCAGTGCTAGACCGAGTGATAGGGGGAATCAGCCCCAGCATTTT. J is TRBJ1-5 and V is TRBV20-1, with D maybe TRBD1 (6 bases). V lost 2 bases and J 4 bases, leaving 15 bases between the germline ends. This CDR3 comprises 15 residues. The germline V gene has CDR1 DFQATT and CDR2 SNEGSKA (reference sequence).

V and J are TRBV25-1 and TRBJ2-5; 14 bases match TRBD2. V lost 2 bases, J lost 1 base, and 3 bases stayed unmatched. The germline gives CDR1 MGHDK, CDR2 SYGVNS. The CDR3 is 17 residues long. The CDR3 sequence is CASSEGTSGGPQETQYF. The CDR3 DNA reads TGTGCCAGCAGTGAAGGGACTAGCGGGGGTCCCCAAGAGACCCAGTACTTC.

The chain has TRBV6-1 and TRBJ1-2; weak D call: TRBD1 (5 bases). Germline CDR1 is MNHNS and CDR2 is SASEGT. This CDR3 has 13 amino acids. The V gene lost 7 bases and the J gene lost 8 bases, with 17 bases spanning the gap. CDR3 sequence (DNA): TGTGCCAGCACCACAAATGTAGGGGAAGGCTACACCTTC. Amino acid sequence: CASTTNVGEGYTF.

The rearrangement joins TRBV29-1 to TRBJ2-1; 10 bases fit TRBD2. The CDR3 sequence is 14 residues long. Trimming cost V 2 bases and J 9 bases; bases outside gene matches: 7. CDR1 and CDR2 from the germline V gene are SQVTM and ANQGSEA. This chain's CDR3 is CSVETSGNRVEQFF. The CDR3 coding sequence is TGCAGCGTTGAAACTAGCGGGAATCGTGTTGAGCAGTTCTTC.

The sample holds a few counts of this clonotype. The CDR3, as DNA: TGCAGTGCTCCGGGACAGGGGAACCCGGGGTATGGCTACACCTTC. This encodes CSAPGQGNPGYGYTF. This rearrangement joins TRBV20-1 to TRBJ1-2; TRBD1 aligns across 10 bases. V lost 5 bases and J lost 5; bases outside the gene matches: 11. Germline assignment: CDR1 DFQATT and CDR2 SNEGSKA (reference sequence). CDR3 length: 15 amino acids.

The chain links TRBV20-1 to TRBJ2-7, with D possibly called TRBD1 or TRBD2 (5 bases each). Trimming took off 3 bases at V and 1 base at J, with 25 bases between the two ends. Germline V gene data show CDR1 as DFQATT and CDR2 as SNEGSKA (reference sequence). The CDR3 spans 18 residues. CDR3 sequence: CSASEPPGRATGSYEQYF. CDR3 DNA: TGCAGTGCTAGTGAACCCCCGGGACGGGCAACGGGATCCTACGAGCAGTACTTC.